This T cell receptor (beta chain) was identified in a study of T cells in Graves' hyperthyroidism and ophthalmopathy. Notes on the study in general: Ophthalmopathy was distinguished from stable hyperthyroidism by 13 V-J signatures. The model foresaw ophthalmopathy a median about 6.5 months prior to onset. Appearing also in blood were most of the thyroid clonotypes expanded above 0.001.

Amplified regions were TCR beta CDR3 sequences from RNA transcripts. First-round RT-PCR targeting the TCR CDR3 was performed with the HTBI primer set. TCRdb reanalysed the multiplex PCR reads using MiXCR and keeps one entry per CDR3 protein. The table shows fewer than 650,000 distinct CDR3 sequences, with approximately 14% occurring only once. The diagnoses drew upon clinical symptoms, serum thyroxine and TRAb, thyroid ultrasound and orbital computed tomography. CDR1 and CDR2 from the germline V gene are PRHDT and FYEKMQ (reference sequence). The CDR3 loop spans 17 amino acids. J was trimmed by 6 bases and V by 5 bases; bases with no gene match: 13. With regard to this clonotype: Its antigen remains unidentified.

The chain links TRBV13 to TRBJ2-1; 10 bases fit TRBD2. The TCR comes from a woman under 30 with Graves' ophthalmopathy. The sequenced sample was blood. CDR3 in amino acids: CASSPPLAGELINEQFF. The CDR3 DNA is TGTGCCAGCAGCCCCCCGCTAGCGGGAGAACTCATCAATGAGCAGTTCTTC.